The 28 T cell receptor beta chains listed next were all sequenced from one sample in a study of long-term antiretroviral therapy in people with HIV. Runs used v3.0 of the immunoSEQ assay and were done at survey level. Some clones are missing from TCRdb's copy, which holds only in-frame ones; the method was immunoSEQ multiplex PCR. The sample gives about 25,000 clones, around 80% of which show up once; around 15% is in the top ten. The specimen comprised unsorted PBMCs, sampled approximately 4.5 years after starting antiretroviral therapy. All receptors come from a man aged 25 to 45 with HIV.

The rearrangement links TRBV10-3 to TRBJ2-1, with 11 bases lining up with TRBD2. V was clipped by 4 bases and J by 0 bases; unmatched bases: 8. The CDR3 consists of 18 residues. In germline, CDR1 is ENHRY, CDR2 SYGVKD. For the CDR3, the DNA is TGTGCCATCAGTGGCTCTAGCGGGAGGACCGGCTCCTACAATGAGCAGTTCTTC. Encoded protein: CAISGSSGRTGSYNEQFF.

CDR3 in DNA: TGTGCCAGCACATGGTCCCAGGAGGGCTATGGCTACACCTTC. Its translation is CASTWSQEGYGYTF. The J gene is TRBJ1-2, the V gene TRBV6-6; no definite D call. Trimming removed 7 bases from V and 4 bases from J, with 16 bases in between. Looked up from germline, CDR1 is MNHNY and CDR2 is SVGAGI (reference sequence). The CDR3 covers 14 residues.

A note on this clone: Its ends do not fully match the called genes, so a read error is possible. The V and J genes are TRBV27 and TRBJ1-1, with D uncertain. The germline V gene has CDR1 MNHEY and CDR2 SMNVEV (reference sequence). The CDR3 has 14 residues. CDR3 sequence reads: CASSLSNLGPDLRF. DNA of the CDR3: TGTGCCAGCAGTTTATCGAATCTCGGGCCGGACCTCCGTTTT.

V gene TRBV18 combines with J gene TRBJ1-5, with 9 bases lining up with TRBD1. The V and J ends lost 3 bases and 0 bases, in that order; junction bases with no gene match: 18. This CDR3 comprises 21 residues. Germline V gene sequence: CDR1 KGHSH, CDR2 LQKENI. The CDR3 spells CASSPSPGDREAINSNQPQHF. CDR3 coding DNA: TGTGCCAGCTCACCTTCCCCCGGGGACAGGGAGGCAATAAATAGCAATCAGCCCCAGCATTTT.

This chain joins TRBV29-1 and TRBJ1-5; the D gene is possibly TRBD1 (5 bases). Trimming took off 6 bases at V and 1 base at J, with 13 bases between the two ends. CDR1 is SQVTM, CDR2 ANQGSEA, per germline. This CDR3 has 14 amino acids. CDR3 protein: CSVGGGVSNQPQHF. CDR3 DNA sequence: TGCAGCGTCGGGGGGGGAGTAAGCAATCAGCCCCAGCATTTT.

V and J are TRBV7-2 and TRBJ2-7; no firm D call. V shed 2 bases and J shed 4 bases, with 6 bases lying between them. The CDR3 contains 12 residues. CDR1 and CDR2 (germline): SGHTA, FQGNSA. The CDR3 here is CASSLLGYEQYF. In DNA form, the CDR3 reads TGTGCCAGCAGCTTACTTGGATACGAGCAGTACTTC.

V and J are TRBV14 and TRBJ1-1; 7 bases match TRBD1. J gave up 5 bases and V 4 bases, and 10 bases lay outside the gene matches. The CDR3 consists of 15 residues. Looked up from germline, CDR1 is SGHDN and CDR2 is FVKESK. CDR3 sequence reads: CASSRITGVTTEAFF. The CDR3, as DNA: TGTGCCAGCAGCCGAATAACAGGGGTGACAACTGAAGCTTTCTTT.

The chain links TRBV11-2 to TRBJ1-4; tentatively, D is TRBD1 (5 bases). V lost 4 bases and J lost 7, with 13 bases in between. CDR3 length: 14 residues. Germline CDR1 and CDR2: SGHAT and FQNNGV. Here the CDR3 DNA reads TGTGCCAGCAGCTGGGGGGGAGTGGGTGAAAAACTGTTTTTT. It encodes CASSWGGVGEKLFF.

This clone was counted only a few times. J is TRBJ1-2 and V is TRBV4-2; D is perhaps TRBD1 (6 bases). The germline gives CDR1 LGHNA, CDR2 YNFKEQ. V lost 0 bases and J 4 bases, leaving 15 bases between the germline ends. This CDR3 is 16 amino acids long. In DNA form, the CDR3 reads TGTGCCAGCAGCCAAGATTACGAGGGGGGTGGCTATGGCTACACCTTC. Amino acids: CASSQDYEGGGYGYTF.

This chain joins TRBV7-8 and TRBJ2-3, with 8 bases fitting TRBD2. The germline V gene encodes CDR1 SGHVS and CDR2 FQNEAQ. V shed 5 bases and J 2 bases; nucleotides not matched to a gene: 3. The CDR3 has 14 residues. The CDR3 here is CASSLGLATDTQYF. DNA for the CDR3: TGTGCCAGCAGCCTTGGACTAGCCACAGATACGCAGTATTTT.

The genes are TRBV7-8 and TRBJ2-2; weak D call: TRBD2 (6 bases). The V end lost 2 bases, the J end lost 1 base, and 11 bases lay between the germline ends. CDR3 length: 16 amino acids. CDR1 and CDR2 from the germline V gene are SGHVS and FQNEAQ. The CDR3 bases are TGTGCCAGCAGCTTATGGAGGGTGGGGAACACCGGGGAGCTGTTTTTT. Its protein is CASSLWRVGNTGELFF.

This chain joins TRBV19 and TRBJ2-2; a possible D gene is TRBD2 (6 bases). The germline CDR1 and CDR2 sequences are LNHDA and SQIVND (reference sequence). Trimming cost V 4 bases and J 5 bases, with 11 bases left between them. This CDR3 comprises 14 residues. For the CDR3, the DNA is TGTGCCAGTAGTACCGGGAGAGGGACCGGGGAGCTGTTTTTT. Translating gives CASSTGRGTGELFF.

The chain uses TRBV5-4 and TRBJ1-1; D gene uncertain. Germline lookup yields CDR1 SGHNT and CDR2 YYREEE (reference sequence). This CDR3 is built from 15 residues. V lost 5 bases and J 5 bases, leaving 19 bases between the germline ends. CDR3 loop: CASSRWSVGGTEAFF. CDR3 bases: TGTGCCAGCAGTCGTTGGAGCGTTGGTGGTACTGAAGCTTTCTTT.

The chain joins TRBV12-5 to TRBJ1-1; no reliable D call. V lost 3 bases to trimming and J lost 4 bases, with 9 bases between them. Germline CDR1 is LGHNT and CDR2 is FRNRAP. The CDR3 consists of 13 residues. DNA for the CDR3: TGTGCTAGTGGTTTCGGGAAGGGCACTGAAGCTTTCTTT. This codes for CASGFGKGTEAFF.

This clone has a single count. The rearrangement uses TRBV28 and TRBJ2-5; D is possibly TRBD2 (6 bases). V was clipped by 8 bases and J by 5 bases, with 12 bases between them. Germline V gene sequence: CDR1 MDHEN, CDR2 SYDVKM. The CDR3 spans 12 residues. The CDR3 spells CASRAGEETQYF. In DNA form, the CDR3 reads TGTGCCAGCCGAGCGGGTGAGGAGACCCAGTACTTC.

The J gene is TRBJ2-1, the V gene TRBV9; no clear D. Germline CDR1 is SGDLS and CDR2 is YYNGEE. The CDR3 runs to 10 residues. V lost 3 bases, J lost 8 bases, and 3 bases lay in between. CDR3 nucleotide sequence: TGTGCCAGCAGCGGGGATGAGCAGTTCTTC. This encodes CASSGDEQFF.

The CDR3 nucleotides are TGTGCCAGTAGTCGTGAATATAGCAATCAGCCCCAGCATTTT. This gives the protein CASSREYSNQPQHF. The chain carries TRBV19 and TRBJ1-5; no reliable D call. Between the trimmed V and J ends, which lost 5 bases and 0 bases, there was a span of 8 bases. Germline CDR1 is LNHDA and CDR2 is SQIVND (reference sequence). CDR3 length: 14 residues.

The chain joins TRBV7-8 to TRBJ1-4; TRBD1 is a possible D gene (5 bases). Per the germline V gene, CDR1 is SGHVS and CDR2 is FQNEAQ. The CDR3 has 14 residues. Between the trimmed V and J ends, which lost 4 bases and 8 bases, there was a span of 14 bases. The DNA for the CDR3 is TGTGCCAGCAGCTGGAACAGTCGGGACGAAAAACTGTTTTTT. It is translated as CASSWNSRDEKLFF.

The chain carries TRBV5-1 and TRBJ2-7; D possibly corresponds to TRBD2 (7 bases). Germline loops: CDR1 SGHRS, CDR2 YFSETQ. Deletions cut 3 bases from V and 0 bases from J, with 16 bases between. There are 16 residues in the CDR3. For the CDR3, the DNA is TGCGCCAGCAGCTCCCGGGGGGCTGGCAGCTCCTACGAGCAGTACTTC. Its translation is CASSSRGAGSSYEQYF.

The V gene is TRBV7-9, the J gene TRBJ2-3; a possible D gene is TRBD2 (5 bases). Germline CDR1 is SEHNR and CDR2 is FQNEAQ (reference sequence). V shed 5 bases and J shed 4 bases, with 16 bases lying between them. The CDR3 spans 15 residues. Here the CDR3 reads CASSGATRAADTQYF. The DNA of the CDR3 is TGTGCCAGCAGCGGCGCTACCAGAGCGGCAGATACGCAGTATTTT.

The CDR3 is CASSHQGAYEQYF. The CDR3 DNA reads TGTGCCAGCAGTCACCAGGGTGCCTACGAGCAGTACTTC. The chain is built from TRBV27 and TRBJ2-7; TRBD1 is a possible D gene (5 bases). CDR3 length equals 13 residues. The germline V gene has CDR1 MNHEY and CDR2 SMNVEV (reference sequence). V dropped 5 bases and J dropped 2 bases, with 10 bases sitting between them.

The chain carries TRBV29-1 and TRBJ2-3; 9 bases map to TRBD2. V lost 3 bases, J lost 1 base, and 5 bases stayed unmatched. The CDR3 spans 15 residues. CDR1 SQVTM and CDR2 ANQGSEA come from the germline V gene. The CDR3 reads CSVDSGSERTDTQYF. CDR3 DNA sequence: TGCAGCGTTGATAGCGGGAGCGAGCGCACAGATACGCAGTATTTT.

The rearrangement joins TRBV5-1 to TRBJ1-2; 8 nucleotides agree with TRBD1. The length of the CDR3 is 15 residues. Per germline, CDR1 SGHRS and CDR2 YFSETQ. After removal of 2 bases from V and 0 bases from J, the junction contained 3 bases not matched to a gene. Written as DNA, the CDR3 is TGCGCCAGCAGCTTCGGACAGGGAGCTAACTATGGCTACACCTTC. This translates into CASSFGQGANYGYTF.

This sequence joins TRBV2 and TRBJ1-5; a possible D gene is TRBD1 (5 bases). The CDR3 has 14 amino acids. CDR1 SNHLY and CDR2 FYNNEI come from the germline V gene. The V gene lost 6 bases and the J gene lost 3 bases, with 12 bases spanning the gap. This chain's CDR3 is CASSPGLNNQPQHF. The CDR3, as DNA: TGTGCCAGCAGCCCGGGACTCAACAATCAGCCCCAGCATTTT.

The gene calls are TRBV9 and TRBJ2-5; D could derive from TRBD1 or TRBD2 (5 bases each). V lost 2 bases and J 5 bases, leaving 13 bases between the germline ends. This CDR3 is 14 amino acids long. CDR1 is SGDLS, CDR2 YYNGEE, per germline. The CDR3 region has the DNA TGTGCCAGCAGCGTGGAGCCCGGGACGGAGACCCAGTACTTC. As protein: CASSVEPGTETQYF.

The chain carries TRBV7-2 and TRBJ2-6, with TRBD2 identical over 7 bases. The V and J ends lost 4 bases and 0 bases, in that order; junction bases with no gene match: 0. The CDR3 length is 15 residues. Germline-derived CDR1 and CDR2 are SGHTA and FQGNSA. As DNA, the CDR3 is TGTGCCAGCAGCTCGGGGGGCTCTGGGGCCAACGTCCTGACTTTC. Translated, it gives CASSSGGSGANVLTF.

The chain couples TRBV18 to TRBJ1-1, with D hard to call. The CDR3 spans 13 residues. Trimming cost V 3 bases and J 7 bases, with 12 bases left between them. Looked up from germline, CDR1 is KGHSH and CDR2 is LQKENI. CDR3 nucleotide sequence: TGTGCCAGCTCACCTGGAGGGTATGATGAAGCTTTCTTT. This gives the protein CASSPGGYDEAFF. Complete variable domain (other parts from reference TRBV18 and TRBJ1-1): NAGVMQNPRHLVRRRGQEARLRCSPMKGHSHVYWYRQLPEEGLKFMVYLQKENIIDESGMPKERFSAEFPKEGPSILRIQQVVRGDSAAYFCASSPGGYDEAFFGQGTRLTVV.

This chain connects TRBV2 to TRBJ2-7; no firm D call. Trimming left V 7 bases short and J 3 bases short, with 10 bases between. CDR1 is SNHLY, CDR2 FYNNEI, per germline. CDR3 length: 12 amino acids. As DNA, the CDR3 is TGTGCCAGCACCCCGGACCTCTACGAGCAGTACTTC. Protein sequence: CASTPDLYEQYF.